The 26 T cell receptor beta chains below come from one sample, sequenced in a study of T cell changes during pregnancy in multiple sclerosis (dated by TCRdb to 2018 to 2020). Libraries were constructed by the immunoSEQ multiplex PCR assay. The source is immuneACCESS, and TCRdb retained only in-frame sequences with V and J called. Part of the clones is not carried over; for the studies checked, unresolved V genes explain less than half of this, and the remainder is unexplained. Present in this sample are about 38,000 clones, 80% to 95% of which were seen just once. About 12% of the sample goes to the ten largest clones. The specimen comprised CD8+ T cells from peripheral blood mononuclear cells, sampled after pregnancy. All receptors derive from a female donor with multiple sclerosis, enrolled in a pregnancy study.

In DNA form, the CDR3 reads TGTGCCAGCGCCCGTCCCGGGACAGGGTTCGCTGAAGCTTTCTTT. As protein: CASARPGTGFAEAFF. The genes are TRBV6-1 and TRBJ1-1, with 9 positions matching TRBD1. Germline V gene sequence: CDR1 MNHNS, CDR2 SASEGT. This CDR3 region has 15 residues. V lost 8 bases and J lost 6; bases outside the gene matches: 13.

The chain recombines TRBV28 with TRBJ2-2; possibly TRBD2 for D (6 bases). Trimming pared 1 base from V and 3 bases from J, leaving 12 bases between. CDR3 length: 16 amino acids. Germline CDR1 MDHEN, CDR2 SYDVKM. CDR3: CASSLYGRIHTGELFF. Written as DNA, the CDR3 is TGTGCCAGCAGTTTATACGGGAGAATACACACCGGGGAGCTGTTTTTT. Complete variable domain (other parts from reference TRBV28 and TRBJ2-2): DVKVTQSSRYLVKRTGEKVFLECVQDMDHENMFWYRQDPGLGLRLIYFSYDVKMKEKGDIPEGYSVSREKKERFSLILESASTNQTSMYLCASSLYGRIHTGELFFGEGSRLTVL.

This chain uses TRBV27 with TRBJ2-3, with 7 nucleotides matching TRBD2. Germline values: CDR1 MNHEY, CDR2 SMNVEV (reference sequence). Germline trimming cut 5 bases from V and 0 bases from J; bases unmatched to any gene: 11. The CDR3 is 17 amino acids. The CDR3 bases are TGTGCCAGCAGTCCCGCCGGCCAGCGGGACAGCACAGATACGCAGTATTTT. This sequence encodes CASSPAGQRDSTDTQYF.

The count of this clone is one. This sequence joins TRBV2 and TRBJ2-3, with D possibly matching TRBD2 (6 bases). Trimming pared 4 bases from V and 6 bases from J, leaving 8 bases between. This CDR3 region has 12 residues. Germline CDR1 and CDR2: SNHLY and FYNNEI. The CDR3 nucleotides are TGTGCCAGCAGTGGGGAGGCGGATACGCAGTATTTT. Amino acids: CASSGEADTQYF. The variable domain in full, with the rest retrieved from reference TRBV2 and TRBJ2-3, is EPEVTQTPSHQVTQMGQEVILRCVPISNHLYFYWYRQILGQKVEFLVSFYNNEISEKSEIFDDQFSVERPDGSNFTLKIRSTKLEDSAMYFCASSGEADTQYFGPGTRLTVL.

This clone was observed a few times. The gene calls are TRBV6-5 and TRBJ1-2, with 12 bases aligning to TRBD1. Germline-derived CDR1 and CDR2 are MNHEY and SVGAGI. This CDR3 contains 14 residues. Germline trimming cut 5 bases from V and 6 bases from J; bases unmatched to any gene: 4. CDR3 bases: TGTGCCAGCAGTCACGGGACAGGGGGCGATGGCTACACCTTC. Translation gives CASSHGTGGDGYTF.

This sequence joins TRBV9 and TRBJ1-1; D is ambiguous. CDR3 length: 14 amino acids. Trimming shortened V by 4 bases and J by 4 bases, and 14 bases separated the two germline ends. Germline CDR1 SGDLS, CDR2 YYNGEE. CDR3 sequence: CASSPSGDTTEAFF. CDR3 DNA: TGTGCCAGCAGCCCCAGCGGGGATACCACTGAAGCTTTCTTT.

A few counts support this clone. This rearrangement joins TRBV6-5 to TRBJ1-6, with D possibly matching TRBD1 (5 bases). This CDR3 comprises 14 residues. The germline V and J ends were trimmed by 2 bases and 7 bases, with 9 bases remaining between them. Germline CDR1 is MNHEY and CDR2 is SVGAGI. CDR3 DNA: TGTGCCAGCAGTTACCGGGGGGAGAATTCACCCCTCCACTTT. It specifies CASSYRGENSPLHF.

The J gene is TRBJ1-6, the V gene TRBV4-1; D is ambiguous. The CDR3 consists of 17 residues. Between the trimmed V and J ends, which lost 1 base and 0 bases, there was a span of 10 bases. Per the germline V gene, CDR1 is MGHRA and CDR2 is YSYEKL. The CDR3 sequence is CASSQGAANSYNSPLHF. The DNA for the CDR3 is TGCGCCAGCAGCCAAGGGGCAGCAAACTCCTATAATTCACCCCTCCACTTT.

This chain links TRBV30 with TRBJ2-7; tentatively, D is TRBD2 (6 bases). With 1 base removed from V and 4 bases from J, the gap between germline ends came to 14 bases. The CDR3 totals 14 residues. Germline CDR1 and CDR2: GTSNPN and SVGIG (reference sequence). The CDR3 bases are TGTGCCTGGAGTGATGTTGCGGGATCTTACGAGCAGTACTTC. The encoded protein is CAWSDVAGSYEQYF. Full variable domain (missing parts from reference TRBV30 and TRBJ2-7): SQTIHQWPATLVQPVGSPLSLECTVEGTSNPNLYWYRQAAGRGLQLLFYSVGIGQISSEVPQNLSASRPQDRQFILSSKKLLLSDSGFYLCAWSDVAGSYEQYFGPGTRLTVT.

The DNA for the CDR3 is TGTGCCAGCGCCCCCTACTTCGATGAGCAGTTCTTC. Translating it yields CASAPYFDEQFF. V usage is TRBV7-9 and J usage is TRBJ2-1; D not certain. The CDR3 is 12 amino acids. V shed 8 bases and J shed 8 bases, with 13 bases lying between them. CDR1 and CDR2 (germline): SEHNR, FQNEAQ (reference sequence).

The chain employs TRBV27 and TRBJ1-2, with 7 bases lining up with TRBD1. CDR1 and CDR2 (germline): MNHEY, SMNVEV (reference sequence). The CDR3 is 14 residues long. The trim removed 6 bases at V and 6 bases at J, leaving 10 bases unmatched. This CDR3 reads CASSATGDEDGYTF. The CDR3 DNA reads as TGTGCCAGCAGCGCAACAGGGGATGAGGATGGCTACACCTTC.

The chain is built from TRBV7-3 and TRBJ2-5; 8 nucleotides match TRBD1. Germline V gene lookup returns CDR1 SGHTA and CDR2 FQGTGA. The CDR3 loop spans 15 amino acids. The ends lost 7 bases at V and 4 bases at J; junction bases unmatched: 11. The DNA of the CDR3 is TGTGCCAGCACCCCGTCAGGGGGCACAGCAGAGACCCAGTACTTC. Translation gives CASTPSGGTAETQYF.

This rearrangement joins TRBV5-1 to TRBJ2-1, with 9 bases fitting TRBD2. Germline V gives CDR1 SGHRS, CDR2 YFSETQ. Germline trimming cut 2 bases from V and 0 bases from J; bases unmatched to any gene: 12. This CDR3 has 19 amino acids. The CDR3 is CASSFLGPSGGSSYNEQFF. In nucleotides, the CDR3 is TGCGCCAGCAGCTTCTTGGGTCCCAGCGGGGGGAGCTCCTACAATGAGCAGTTCTTC. The variable domain in full, with the rest retrieved from reference TRBV5-1 and TRBJ2-1, is KAGVTQTPRYLIKTRGQQVTLSCSPISGHRSVSWYQQTPGQGLQFLFEYFSETQRNKGNFPGRFSGRQFSNSRSEMNVSTLELGDSALYLCASSFLGPSGGSSYNEQFFGPGTRLTVL.

The chain employs TRBV28 and TRBJ1-1; D not resolved. Per germline, CDR1 MDHEN and CDR2 SYDVKM. The CDR3 has 11 residues. Trimming removed 6 bases at V and 6 bases at J, with 8 bases between. Written as DNA, the CDR3 is TGTGCCAGCAGACTCGGGGCTGAAGCTTTCTTT. Translation gives CASRLGAEAFF.

This clone has a handful of counts. The rearrangement uses TRBV25-1 and TRBJ1-2, with a weak D call TRBD1 (6 bases). This CDR3 has 15 residues. V shed 2 bases and J shed 1 base, with 11 bases lying between them. CDR1 and CDR2 from the germline V gene are MGHDK and SYGVNS. The CDR3 DNA follows: TGTGCCAGCAGTGAAACCCGACAGGTTAACTATGGCTACACCTTC. It encodes CASSETRQVNYGYTF.

The gene calls are TRBV29-1 and TRBJ2-1, with D possibly being TRBD2 (7 bases). With 0 bases removed from V and 8 bases from J, the gap between germline ends came to 26 bases. From germline, CDR1 is SQVTM and CDR2 ANQGSEA. The CDR3 runs 18 residues. The CDR3 coding sequence is TGCAGCGTTGAAGAGCCGCGACCGACTAGCCGGAGACAGGATGAGCAGTTCTTC. Translated, it gives CSVEEPRPTSRRQDEQFF.

The chain employs TRBV19 and TRBJ2-3; D possibly corresponds to TRBD2 (5 bases). Trimming pared 3 bases from V and 5 bases from J, leaving 6 bases between. CDR1 is LNHDA and CDR2 is SQIVND in the germline V gene (reference sequence). The CDR3 loop spans 12 amino acids. Here the CDR3 DNA reads TGTGCCAGTAGTATCGGAGGAGATACGCAGTATTTT. It codes for CASSIGGDTQYF.

The gene calls are TRBV7-9 and TRBJ2-1; 7 bases match TRBD2. This CDR3 has 15 amino acids. Germline V gene data show CDR1 as SEHNR and CDR2 as FQNEAQ (reference sequence). With V trimmed by 5 bases and J by 3 bases, 7 bases remained unmatched. CDR3 region: CASSIVGLRYNEQFF. The CDR3 DNA is TGTGCCAGCAGCATAGTGGGACTACGCTACAATGAGCAGTTCTTC.

CDR3 DNA sequence: TGTGCCAGCAGTGAGGGACAGTTTAATGAAAAACTGTTTTTT. This codes for CASSEGQFNEKLFF. The J gene is TRBJ1-4, the V gene TRBV2; TRBD1 matches 7 bases. V lost 3 bases and J lost 4; bases outside the gene matches: 2. This CDR3 contains 14 residues. Germline loops: CDR1 SNHLY, CDR2 FYNNEI.

The gene calls are TRBV7-8 and TRBJ1-1; D is unclear. V lost 2 bases and J lost 5, with 15 bases in between. Germline V lookup: CDR1 SGHVS, CDR2 FQNEAQ. The CDR3 totals 15 residues. CDR3 region: CASSLQTGRVTEAFF. Here the CDR3 DNA reads TGTGCCAGCAGCTTACAGACGGGGAGGGTAACTGAAGCTTTCTTT.

This clone was recorded once. V is TRBV27 and J is TRBJ2-2; D is perhaps TRBD1 (5 bases). Trimming removed 3 bases from V and 6 bases from J, with 14 bases in between. Germline values: CDR1 MNHEY, CDR2 SMNVEV (reference sequence). The CDR3 contains 15 residues. Here the CDR3 reads CASSFRGFNSGELFF. The CDR3 nucleotides read TGTGCCAGCAGTTTTAGGGGCTTTAATTCCGGGGAGCTGTTTTTT.

V and J are TRBV7-2 and TRBJ1-4; perhaps TRBD1 as D (5 bases). Trimming pared 5 bases from V and 1 base from J, leaving 11 bases between. CDR3 length equals 15 residues. Germline values: CDR1 SGHTA, CDR2 FQGNSA. The CDR3 DNA reads TGTGCCAGCAGCCCTAACAGGCAAACTAATGAAAAACTGTTTTTT. Protein product: CASSPNRQTNEKLFF.

V is TRBV6-6 and J is TRBJ2-1; 10 nucleotides align to TRBD2. V gave up 2 bases and J gave up 8 bases; unmatched junction bases: 0. The germline V gene encodes CDR1 MNHNY and CDR2 SVGAGI (reference sequence). The CDR3 contains 13 residues. The CDR3 DNA reads TGTGCCAGCAGTTACCTAGCGGGGGATGAGCAGTTCTTC. Translation: CASSYLAGDEQFF.

The chain combines TRBV5-1 with TRBJ2-2; TRBD1 matches 10 bases. Germline V gene sequence: CDR1 SGHRS, CDR2 YFSETQ. The CDR3 contains 19 residues. V was clipped by 4 bases and J by 5 bases; unmatched bases: 17. CDR3 amino acids: CASSPGTGDSLGFTGELFF. Here the CDR3 DNA reads TGCGCCAGCAGCCCGGGGACAGGGGATAGTCTGGGCTTTACCGGGGAGCTGTTTTTT.

This clone came up once. The rearrangement joins TRBV6-6 to TRBJ1-1; 9 positions match TRBD1. The CDR3 runs to 15 residues. With V trimmed by 5 bases and J by 1 base, 5 bases remained unmatched. Germline V lookup: CDR1 MNHNY, CDR2 SVGAGI (reference sequence). The CDR3 loop is CASSPRTGANTEAFF. CDR3 DNA sequence: TGTGCCAGCAGTCCACGGACAGGGGCGAACACTGAAGCTTTCTTT.

The gene calls are TRBV7-9 and TRBJ1-3; D might be TRBD1 (5 bases). Per germline, CDR1 SEHNR and CDR2 FQNEAQ (reference sequence). V shed 1 base and J shed 4 bases, with 8 bases lying between them. This CDR3 is built from 14 residues. The CDR3 protein is CASSLVGAGNTIYF. The CDR3 DNA follows: TGTGCCAGCAGCTTAGTTGGGGCCGGAAACACCATATATTTT.